Below are 4 T cell receptor beta chains sequenced from a single sample in a study of T cells in Graves' hyperthyroidism and ophthalmopathy. Researchers amplified the TCR beta CDR3 regions from RNA transcripts. With the HTBI primer set, the TCR CDR3 went through a first round of RT-PCR. Each CDR3 protein is one row after TCRdb ran MiXCR on the multiplex PCR reads. The table includes hundreds of thousands of distinct CDR3 sequences, roughly 15% detected once. Input material: blood. The receptors were gathered from a woman aged 35 to 49 with Graves' ophthalmopathy.

Ten or more counts support this clonotype. The chain couples TRBV30 to TRBJ1-5, with TRBD1 matching over 7 bases. CDR1 is GTSNPN, CDR2 SVGIG, per germline (reference sequence). Unmatched junction bases numbered 6, after V lost 0 bases and J lost 7 bases. CDR3 length equals 14 residues. CDR3 in DNA: TGTGCCTGGAGTGTACTAGGGGGCGGACAGCCCCAGCATTTT. This translates into CAWSVLGGGQPQHF. The complete variable domain, with remaining parts taken from reference TRBV30 and TRBJ1-5, reads SQTIHQWPATLVQPVGSPLSLECTVEGTSNPNLYWYRQAAGRGLQLLFYSVGIGQISSEVPQNLSASRPQDRQFILSSKKLLLSDSGFYLCAWSVLGGGQPQHFGDGTRLSIL.

This chain connects TRBV20-1 to TRBJ2-3, with 9 bases that match TRBD2. J gave up 2 bases and V 0 bases, and 6 bases lay outside the gene matches. Germline V gene lookup returns CDR1 DFQATT and CDR2 SNEGSKA (reference sequence). The CDR3 loop spans 16 amino acids. This CDR3 reads CSARDRLAGSTDTQYF. CDR3 sequence (DNA): TGCAGTGCTAGAGATCGGCTAGCGGGGTCCACAGATACGCAGTATTTT.

This clonotype has at least ten counts. The gene calls are TRBV11-2 and TRBJ2-7; 8 bases fit TRBD2. This CDR3 region has 15 residues. J lost 4 bases, V lost 2 bases, and 7 bases had no gene match. The germline CDR1 and CDR2 sequences are SGHAT and FQNNGV. CDR3 in DNA: TGTGCCAGCAGCTTAACTAGCGGCTGGGCATACGAGCAGTACTTC. Translated, it gives CASSLTSGWAYEQYF.

As DNA, the CDR3 is TGTGCCTGGACTCTAACCGGGACAGGGGTCGGGTACACTGAAGCTTTCTTT. Translating it yields CAWTLTGTGVGYTEAFF. This rearrangement joins TRBV30 to TRBJ1-1; 10 bases align to TRBD1. With V trimmed by 4 bases and J by 3 bases, 14 bases remained unmatched. CDR3 size: 17 residues. Looked up from germline, CDR1 is GTSNPN and CDR2 is SVGIG (reference sequence).